Below, 27 T cell receptor beta chains from the same sample are listed, as sequenced in a study of T cell changes during pregnancy in multiple sclerosis. The repertoire was sequenced with immunoSEQ multiplex PCR; TCRdb's copy has only in-frame clones and lacks some. The table includes 55,000 to 65,000 clones, 75% to 90% detected once. The sequences come from peripheral blood, collected in the first trimester of pregnancy. The source of these receptors is a female donor in good health, enrolled as a control in a pregnancy study.

The rearrangement links TRBV27 to TRBJ2-7, with D uncertain. With 2 bases removed from V and 1 base from J, the gap between germline ends came to 6 bases. This CDR3 has 13 residues. Germline values: CDR1 MNHEY, CDR2 SMNVEV (reference sequence). The CDR3: CASSLPGSYEQYF. CDR3 DNA sequence: TGTGCCAGCAGTTTACCAGGATCCTACGAGCAGTACTTC.

In its sample, this clone was seen a few times. The rearrangement uses TRBV18 and TRBJ1-1, with D hard to call. Trimming stripped 4 bases from V and 4 bases from J, with 16 bases between. The germline CDR1 and CDR2 sequences are KGHSH and LQKENI. There are 15 residues in the CDR3. The CDR3 protein is CASSLEGGEGTEAFF. The CDR3 DNA reads as TGTGCCAGCTCACTCGAAGGCGGAGAAGGCACTGAAGCTTTCTTT.

The V call is TRBV30, the J call TRBJ2-3; perhaps TRBD2 as D (6 bases). This CDR3 contains 16 residues. The ends were cut back, 0 bases at V and 2 bases at J, with 15 bases in the middle. Germline values: CDR1 GTSNPN, CDR2 SVGIG (reference sequence). The CDR3 nucleotides read TGTGCCTGGAGTGTACCAGGTAGCGGACCCACAGATACGCAGTATTTT. Residues: CAWSVPGSGPTDTQYF.

The chain carries TRBV30 and TRBJ2-5; maybe TRBD2 (6 bases). CDR1 is GTSNPN, CDR2 SVGIG, per germline (reference sequence). The CDR3 extends over 12 amino acids. V gave up 3 bases and J gave up 7 bases, with 12 bases separating them. CDR3 nucleotides: TGTGCCTGGAGGGACTACCTGGGGACCCAGTACTTC. Translation gives CAWRDYLGTQYF.

The chain recombines TRBV5-1 with TRBJ2-7; no reliable D call. The V end was cut by 0 bases, the J end by 2 bases, with 9 bases between. Germline CDR1 and CDR2: SGHRS and YFSETQ. CDR3 length equals 14 residues. The CDR3 DNA sequence: TGCGCCAGCAGCTTGGCTTTGAGTGCCTACGAGCAGTACTTC. Translation: CASSLALSAYEQYF.

V is TRBV5-5 and J is TRBJ1-5; possible D gene TRBD1, 6 bases. With 4 bases removed from V and 7 bases from J, the gap between germline ends came to 12 bases. The CDR3 consists of 13 residues. The germline gives CDR1 SGHKS, CDR2 YYEKEE (reference sequence). The CDR3 nucleotides are TGTGCCAGCAGCCCGCAGGGGATCCAGCCCCAGCATTTT. It codes for CASSPQGIQPQHF. Full variable domain (remainder filled in from reference TRBV5-5 and TRBJ1-5): DAGVTQSPTHLIKTRGQQVTLRCSPISGHKSVSWYQQVLGQGPQFIFQYYEKEERGRGNFPDRFSARQFPNYSSELNVNALLLGDSALYLCASSPQGIQPQHFGDGTRLSIL.

The J gene is TRBJ2-7, the V gene TRBV5-1, with a tentative D call TRBD1 (5 bases). The germline V gene has CDR1 SGHRS and CDR2 YFSETQ. The CDR3 has 13 residues. V gave up 4 bases and J gave up 2 bases, with 10 bases separating them. CDR3 nucleotide sequence: TGCGCCAGCAGCATAGGGGAACCCTACGAGCAGTACTTC. This codes for CASSIGEPYEQYF.

CDR3 DNA: TGCGCCAGCAGCCAAGTTGGCAGGGGGAGCTATGGCTACACCTTC. Translation gives CASSQVGRGSYGYTF. The chain links TRBV4-1 to TRBJ1-2, with 7 bases fitting TRBD1. The germline gives CDR1 MGHRA, CDR2 YSYEKL. The CDR3 spans 15 residues. The V segment lost 1 base and the J segment 4 bases; nucleotides outside the gene matches: 6.

This chain uses TRBV27 with TRBJ1-1; possible D gene TRBD1, 5 bases. The CDR3 sequence is 14 residues long. Germline V gene sequence: CDR1 MNHEY, CDR2 SMNVEV (reference sequence). V was shortened by 6 bases and J by 7 bases, with 18 bases between the two germline ends. In DNA form, the CDR3 reads TGTGCCAGCAGGGAATATACCAGGGCGTTTGAAGCTTTCTTT. Translated: CASREYTRAFEAFF.

V and J are TRBV2 and TRBJ2-3, with 9 bases that match TRBD2. CDR1 is SNHLY and CDR2 is FYNNEI in the germline V gene. V lost 5 bases, J lost 0 bases, and 6 bases stayed unmatched. This CDR3 region has 16 residues. The CDR3 loop is CASSYLSGGSTDTQYF. DNA of the CDR3: TGTGCCAGCAGTTATCTTAGCGGGGGTAGCACAGATACGCAGTATTTT.

This clone was observed once. V and J are TRBV9 and TRBJ1-3; maybe TRBD1 (6 bases). Trimming shortened V by 4 bases and J by 3 bases, and 17 bases separated the two germline ends. Germline CDR1 is SGDLS and CDR2 is YYNGEE. CDR3 length: 16 residues. The DNA of the CDR3 is TGTGCCAGCAGCCCTCAGACAGGCGTGAGTGGAAACACCATATATTTT. It translates to CASSPQTGVSGNTIYF. The entire variable domain, with the rest obtained from reference TRBV9 and TRBJ1-3, is as follows: DSGVTQTPKHLITATGQRVTLRCSPRSGDLSVYWYQQSLDQGLQFLIQYYNGEERAKGNILERFSAQQFPDLHSELNLSSLELGDSALYFCASSPQTGVSGNTIYFGEGSWLTVV.

The chain links TRBV7-9 to TRBJ1-4; D is undetermined. V was cut by 5 bases and J by 7 bases, with 14 bases left in between. The CDR3 loop spans 14 amino acids. CDR1 is SEHNR and CDR2 is FQNEAQ in the germline V gene (reference sequence). In DNA, the CDR3 is TGTGCCAGCAGCCTGAGGGTCTCAACTGAAAAACTGTTTTTT. Its translation is CASSLRVSTEKLFF.

This chain uses TRBV6-5 with TRBJ2-1; 7 bases are a match to TRBD2. Germline CDR1 and CDR2: MNHEY and SVGAGI. CDR3 length equals 15 residues. Trimming took 4 bases from V and 5 from J; bases not matched to a gene: 8. The CDR3 DNA sequence: TGTGCCAGCAGTTCCAGCCGGGACTACCACAATGAGCAGTTCTTC. This gives the protein CASSSSRDYHNEQFF.

The genes are TRBV20-1 and TRBJ1-2, with D hard to call. The V end lost 3 bases, the J end lost 6 bases, and 8 bases lay between the germline ends. The CDR3 spans 11 residues. Germline lookup yields CDR1 DFQATT and CDR2 SNEGSKA (reference sequence). CDR3 residues: CSASSGDGYTF. CDR3 in DNA: TGCAGTGCTAGTTCAGGTGATGGCTACACCTTC.

This clone was recorded once. The chain links TRBV4-1 to TRBJ1-5, with D tentatively TRBD1 (5 bases). Germline V lookup: CDR1 MGHRA, CDR2 YSYEKL. V dropped 1 base and J dropped 4 bases, with 23 bases sitting between them. The CDR3 runs to 19 residues. The CDR3 reads CASSQVAGPKRFHNQPQHF. The CDR3 DNA reads as TGCGCCAGCAGCCAAGTCGCAGGGCCCAAGCGATTCCATAATCAGCCCCAGCATTTT.

The chain joins TRBV5-1 to TRBJ2-4, with 10 bases matching TRBD1. Germline V gene sequence: CDR1 SGHRS, CDR2 YFSETQ. The CDR3 loop spans 17 amino acids. J lost 2 bases, V lost 1 base, and 6 bases had no gene match. The CDR3 coding sequence is TGCGCCAGCAGCTTGCTGACAGGGGGCGGGTCCAAAAACATTCAGTACTTC. Encoded protein: CASSLLTGGGSKNIQYF.

The chain has TRBV30 and TRBJ1-4; 9 positions agree with TRBD1. The CDR3 covers 14 residues. The ends lost 2 bases at V and 7 bases at J; junction bases unmatched: 5. Germline loops: CDR1 GTSNPN, CDR2 SVGIG (reference sequence). In nucleotides, the CDR3 is TGTGCCTGGAGTTCCGGGACAGGGTTTGAAAAACTGTTTTTT. It codes for CAWSSGTGFEKLFF.

The chain carries TRBV30 and TRBJ1-5; a possible D gene is TRBD1 (6 bases). Trimming left V 5 bases short and J 4 bases short, with 15 bases between. The CDR3 length is 14 residues. Looked up from germline, CDR1 is GTSNPN and CDR2 is SVGIG (reference sequence). The CDR3 DNA reads TGTGCCTGGCAGGGGACGGGTTTTAATCAGCCCCAGCATTTT. Its protein is CAWQGTGFNQPQHF.

The genes are TRBV19 and TRBJ2-7; 11 bases map to TRBD1. Germline CDR1 is LNHDA and CDR2 is SQIVND (reference sequence). V gave up 0 bases and J gave up 5 bases; unmatched junction bases: 3. The CDR3 consists of 15 residues. CDR3 protein: CASSIEGTGGNEQYF. CDR3 coding DNA: TGTGCCAGTAGTATAGAAGGGACAGGGGGGAACGAGCAGTACTTC.

CDR3 sequence reads: CASSPDRFYEQYF. The CDR3 DNA is TGTGCCAGCAGCCCCGACAGATTCTACGAGCAGTACTTC. The V call is TRBV7-2, the J call TRBJ2-7; weak D call: TRBD1 (5 bases). Germline CDR1 is SGHTA and CDR2 is FQGNSA. The CDR3 is made up of 13 amino acids. Trimming pared 5 bases from V and 3 bases from J, leaving 11 bases between.

This clone was seen once. This chain uses TRBV19 with TRBJ2-7; TRBD1 aligns across 10 bases. In germline, CDR1 is LNHDA, CDR2 SQIVND (reference sequence). V lost 6 bases and J lost 1; bases outside the gene matches: 6. This CDR3 is built from 15 residues. The DNA of the CDR3 is TGTGCCAGTAGATTAGGACAGGGGGGATCCTACGAGCAGTACTTC. Translation: CASRLGQGGSYEQYF.

The J gene is TRBJ1-2, the V gene TRBV7-9; 7 bases are a match to TRBD1. CDR1 is SEHNR, CDR2 FQNEAQ, per germline (reference sequence). This CDR3 region has 15 residues. V lost 5 bases, J lost 0 bases, and 6 bases stayed unmatched. Here the CDR3 reads CASSQTGQPNYGYTF. In DNA form, the CDR3 reads TGTGCCAGCAGCCAAACGGGACAGCCTAACTATGGCTACACCTTC.

The V call is TRBV5-1, the J call TRBJ2-1; TRBD2 matches 16 bases. After removal of 2 bases from V and 8 bases from J, the junction contained 4 bases not matched to a gene. In germline, CDR1 is SGHRS, CDR2 YFSETQ. CDR3 length equals 16 residues. The CDR3 nucleotides are TGCGCCAGCAGCTTCGCCGGGACTAGCGGGGGGGATGAGCAGTTCTTC. It yields the protein CASSFAGTSGGDEQFF.

The CDR3 DNA is TGTGCCAGCAGCTTAGGCAGGGGAGAAAGCTACGAGCAGTACTTC. This sequence encodes CASSLGRGESYEQYF. The chain employs TRBV7-8 and TRBJ2-7; tentative D call: TRBD1 (6 bases). Deletions cut 1 base from V and 3 bases from J, with 13 bases between. The CDR3 runs to 15 residues. CDR1 SGHVS and CDR2 FQNEAQ come from the germline V gene.

The gene calls are TRBV5-6 and TRBJ1-1; TRBD1 matches 9 bases. There are 14 residues in the CDR3. From germline, CDR1 is SGHDT and CDR2 YYEEEE. V lost 2 bases to trimming and J lost 7 bases; unmatched junction nucleotides: 6. The CDR3, as DNA: TGTGCCAGCAGCTTAACACCGGGACAGGGTGAAGCTTTCTTT. Amino acids: CASSLTPGQGEAFF.

This clone was seen once. The chain joins TRBV5-6 to TRBJ1-2, with D perhaps TRBD1 (5 bases). CDR3 length: 14 amino acids. Germline V gene sequence: CDR1 SGHDT, CDR2 YYEEEE. Trimming took 3 bases from V and 5 from J, leaving 14 bases between them. CDR3 sequence: CASSYAGGGYGYTF. DNA of the CDR3: TGTGCCAGCAGCTACGCCGGGGGAGGATATGGCTACACCTTC.

The chain employs TRBV5-6 and TRBJ2-7; D not certain. From germline, CDR1 is SGHDT and CDR2 YYEEEE. The CDR3 extends over 13 amino acids. Trimming left V 1 base short and J 1 base short, with 6 bases between. The CDR3 reads CASSLRVSYEQYF. CDR3 bases: TGTGCCAGCAGCTTGCGGGTTTCCTACGAGCAGTACTTC.